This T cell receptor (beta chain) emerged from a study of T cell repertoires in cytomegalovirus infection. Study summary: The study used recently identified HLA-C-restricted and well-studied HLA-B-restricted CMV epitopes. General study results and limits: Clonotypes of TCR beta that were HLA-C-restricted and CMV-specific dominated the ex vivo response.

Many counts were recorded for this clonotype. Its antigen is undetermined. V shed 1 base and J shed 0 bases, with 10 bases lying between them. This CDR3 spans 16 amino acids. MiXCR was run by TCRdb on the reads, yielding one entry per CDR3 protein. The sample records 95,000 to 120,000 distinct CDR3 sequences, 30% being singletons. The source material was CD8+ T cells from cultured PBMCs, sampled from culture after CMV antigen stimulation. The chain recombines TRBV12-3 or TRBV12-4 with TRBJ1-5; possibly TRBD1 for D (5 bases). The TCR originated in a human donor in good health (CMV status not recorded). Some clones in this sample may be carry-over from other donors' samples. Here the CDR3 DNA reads TGTGCCAGCAGTTTAGAAGACAGCCCTAGCAATCAGCCCCAGCATTTT. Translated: CASSLEDSPSNQPQHF.